This T cell receptor (beta chain) was found in a study of blood T cell repertoires in COVID-19. In the study overall: Researchers got acute and convalescent COVID-19 samples from the United States, Italy and Spain.

Per the study methods: Estimation of nucleated cell counts was performed using reference gene primer amplification. This table comes from immunoSEQ multiplex PCR, and its TCRdb copy is limited to in-frame clones, with some not included. The D gene and trimming were derived from the DNA, and the V and J assignments and clone size from that table. The repertoire holds approximately 150,000 clones, with roughly four fifths as singletons. Trimming removed 4 bases from V and 2 bases from J, with 5 bases in between. This CDR3 has 12 residues. Germline V gives CDR1 SGHDN, CDR2 FVKESK. The sequencing input was peripheral blood. This chain links TRBV14 with TRBJ1-2; no reliable D call. The TCR originated in a human donor with acute or convalescent COVID-19. The donor label of this sample is uncertain. The chain's CDR3 is CASSPFNYGYTF. CDR3 DNA: TGTGCCAGCAGCCCGTTCAACTATGGCTACACCTTC.